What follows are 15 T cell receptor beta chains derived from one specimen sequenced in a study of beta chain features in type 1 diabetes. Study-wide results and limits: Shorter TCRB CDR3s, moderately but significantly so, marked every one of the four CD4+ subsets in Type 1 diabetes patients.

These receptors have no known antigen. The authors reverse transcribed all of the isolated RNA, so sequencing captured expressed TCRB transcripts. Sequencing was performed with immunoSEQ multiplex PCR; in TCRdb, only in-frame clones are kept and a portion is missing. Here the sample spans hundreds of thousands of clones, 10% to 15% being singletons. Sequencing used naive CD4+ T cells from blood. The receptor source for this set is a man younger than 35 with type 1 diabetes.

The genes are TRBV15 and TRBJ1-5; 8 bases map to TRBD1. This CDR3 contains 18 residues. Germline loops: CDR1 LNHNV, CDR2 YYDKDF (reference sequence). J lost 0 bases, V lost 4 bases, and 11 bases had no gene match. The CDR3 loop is CATSKPGQAIHSNQPQHF. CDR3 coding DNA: TGTGCCACCAGCAAACCGGGACAGGCGATTCATAGCAATCAGCCCCAGCATTTT.

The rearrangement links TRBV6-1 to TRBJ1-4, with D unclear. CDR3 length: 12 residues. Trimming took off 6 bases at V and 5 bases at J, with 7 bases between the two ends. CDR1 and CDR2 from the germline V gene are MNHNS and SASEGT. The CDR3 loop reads CASRQMNEKLFF. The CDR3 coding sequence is TGTGCCAGCAGACAGATGAATGAAAAACTGTTTTTT.

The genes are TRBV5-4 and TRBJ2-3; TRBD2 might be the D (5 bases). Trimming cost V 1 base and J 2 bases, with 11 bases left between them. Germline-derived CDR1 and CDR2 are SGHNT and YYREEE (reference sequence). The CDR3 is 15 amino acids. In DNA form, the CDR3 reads TGTGCCAGCAGCTTGTTGGACTTAAACACAGATACGCAGTATTTT. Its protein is CASSLLDLNTDTQYF.

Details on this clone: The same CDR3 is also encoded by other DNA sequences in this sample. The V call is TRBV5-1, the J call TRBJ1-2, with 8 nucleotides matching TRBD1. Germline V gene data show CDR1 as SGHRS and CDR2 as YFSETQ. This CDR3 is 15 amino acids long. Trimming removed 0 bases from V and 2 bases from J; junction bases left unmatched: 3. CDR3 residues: CASSLEGQENYGYTF. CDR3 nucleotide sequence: TGCGCCAGCAGCTTGGAGGGACAGGAAAACTATGGCTACACCTTC.

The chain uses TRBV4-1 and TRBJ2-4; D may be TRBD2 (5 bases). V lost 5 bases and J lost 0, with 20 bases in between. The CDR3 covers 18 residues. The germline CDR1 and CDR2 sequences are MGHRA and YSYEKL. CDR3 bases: TGCGCCAGCAGCGCGCGGACTCCACGAAGATTAGCCAAAAACATTCAGTACTTC. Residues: CASSARTPRRLAKNIQYF.

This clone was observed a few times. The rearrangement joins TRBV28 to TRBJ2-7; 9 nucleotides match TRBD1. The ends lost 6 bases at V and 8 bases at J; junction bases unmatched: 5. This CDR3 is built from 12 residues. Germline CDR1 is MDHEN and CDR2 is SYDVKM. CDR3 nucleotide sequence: TGTGCCAGCAGGCGGGGACAGGGTAAGCAGTACTTC. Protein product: CASRRGQGKQYF. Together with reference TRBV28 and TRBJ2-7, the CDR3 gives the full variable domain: DVKVTQSSRYLVKRTGEKVFLECVQDMDHENMFWYRQDPGLGLRLIYFSYDVKMKEKGDIPEGYSVSREKKERFSLILESASTNQTSMYLCASRRGQGKQYFGPGTRLTVT.

The CDR3 DNA reads as TGTGCCAGCAGCCTGGCGGGCGAGCAGTACTTC. Protein: CASSLAGEQYF. The chain couples TRBV27 to TRBJ2-7; tentative D call: TRBD2 (5 bases). Germline V gene data show CDR1 as MNHEY and CDR2 as SMNVEV (reference sequence). The V and J ends lost 6 bases and 6 bases respectively, with 9 bases between them. CDR3 size: 11 residues.

The CDR3 protein is CASKVGGGAYEQYF. CDR3 nucleotides: TGTGCCAGCAAAGTTGGTGGAGGGGCCTACGAGCAGTACTTC. V and J are TRBV7-8 and TRBJ2-7; tentative D call: TRBD2 (6 bases). The CDR3 consists of 14 residues. V dropped 7 bases and J dropped 2 bases, with 15 bases sitting between them. Germline loops: CDR1 SGHVS, CDR2 FQNEAQ.

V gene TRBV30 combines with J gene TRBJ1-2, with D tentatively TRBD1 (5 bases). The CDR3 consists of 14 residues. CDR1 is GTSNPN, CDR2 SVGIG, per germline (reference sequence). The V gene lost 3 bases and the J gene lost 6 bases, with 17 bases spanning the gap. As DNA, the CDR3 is TGTGCCTGGAGCCGTTCCGGGACCGCGAATGGCTACACCTTC. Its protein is CAWSRSGTANGYTF. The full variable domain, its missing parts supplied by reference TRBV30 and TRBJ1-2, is SQTIHQWPATLVQPVGSPLSLECTVEGTSNPNLYWYRQAAGRGLQLLFYSVGIGQISSEVPQNLSASRPQDRQFILSSKKLLLSDSGFYLCAWSRSGTANGYTFGSGTRLTVV.

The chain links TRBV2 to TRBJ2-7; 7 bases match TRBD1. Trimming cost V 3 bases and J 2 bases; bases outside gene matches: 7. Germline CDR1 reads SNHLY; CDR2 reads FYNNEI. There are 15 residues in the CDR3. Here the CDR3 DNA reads TGTGCCAGCAGTGAGTCGACAGGGTCGGCCTACGAGCAGTACTTC. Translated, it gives CASSESTGSAYEQYF.

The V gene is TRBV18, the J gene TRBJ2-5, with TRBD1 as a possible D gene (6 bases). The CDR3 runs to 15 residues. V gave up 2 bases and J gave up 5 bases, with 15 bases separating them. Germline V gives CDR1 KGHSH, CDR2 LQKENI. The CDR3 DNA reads TGTGCCAGCTCACCAAAAACAGGGTGGGGCGAGACCCAGTACTTC. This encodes CASSPKTGWGETQYF.

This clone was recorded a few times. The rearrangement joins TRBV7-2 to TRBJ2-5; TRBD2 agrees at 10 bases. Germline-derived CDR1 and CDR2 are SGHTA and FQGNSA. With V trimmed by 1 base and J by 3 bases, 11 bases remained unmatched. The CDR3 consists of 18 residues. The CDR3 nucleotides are TGTGCCAGCAGCTTAGTTGTGAGAGCGGGGGGGCCAAAAGAGACCCAGTACTTC. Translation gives CASSLVVRAGGPKETQYF.

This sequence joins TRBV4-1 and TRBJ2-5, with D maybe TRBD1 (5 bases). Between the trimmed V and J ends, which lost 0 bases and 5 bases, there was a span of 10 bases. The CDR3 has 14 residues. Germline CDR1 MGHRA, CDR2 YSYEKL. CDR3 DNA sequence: TGCGCCAGCAGCCAAGACAGGGTCGGGGAGACCCAGTACTTC. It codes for CASSQDRVGETQYF.

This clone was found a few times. DNA for the CDR3: TGTGCCTGGAGTGTACGGCTAGCGGCTGAGCAGTTCTTC. It translates to CAWSVRLAAEQFF. The chain carries TRBV30 and TRBJ2-1, with TRBD2 matching over 7 bases. The junction had 5 bases not matched to a gene; V was cut back by 0 bases and J by 9 bases. CDR1 and CDR2 from the germline V gene are GTSNPN and SVGIG (reference sequence). This CDR3 has 13 amino acids.

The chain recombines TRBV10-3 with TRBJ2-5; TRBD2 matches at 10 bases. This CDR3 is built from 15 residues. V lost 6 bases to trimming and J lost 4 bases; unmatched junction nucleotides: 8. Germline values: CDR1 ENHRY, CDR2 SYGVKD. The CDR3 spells CAISPRSGGAETQYF. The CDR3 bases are TGTGCCATCAGCCCGAGGAGCGGGGGGGCAGAGACCCAGTACTTC.